This T cell receptor beta chain derives from a study of cytomegalovirus exposure and HLA in healthy donors. The V gene's germline CDR1 is MNHNS and CDR2 SASEGT. V was trimmed by 5 bases and J by 7 bases, leaving 9 bases between them. The CDR3 has 11 amino acids. Only one count was recorded for this clone. Its specificity is unknown. Study-level findings and limits: DRB1 showed the most TCR associations and HLA-C the fewest in a later analysis, as rates varied by HLA locus. Later analysis identified about 18,000 TCR beta sequences associated with HLA alleles, using a false discovery rate threshold of 0.05. Available immune exposure information covered CMV serostatus only.

PCR primers comprised 60 Vbeta and 13 Jbeta primers. In the authors' methods: Per a later analysis, the number of unique TCR beta chains was approximately 73 million, of which about 11 million were shared. Repertoires were generated with immunoSEQ multiplex PCR, while TCRdb's copy carries only in-frame clones and drops some. The DNA gave D and trimming, while V, J and clone size come from that table. The sample shows 120,000 to 150,000 clones, about 83% of them seen only once. The TCR comes from a man aged 40-50 years in good health and CMV-seropositive. What was sequenced was PBMCs. This chain uses TRBV6-1 with TRBJ2-7; the D is unclear. The CDR3 DNA reads as TGTGCCAGCAGTACCACGAGTGAGCAGTACTTC. Encoded protein: CASSTTSEQYF.